This entry lists 15 T cell receptor beta chains sequenced from one sample in a study of PD-L1 blockade in urothelial cancer. TCRdb's table, derived via immunoSEQ multiplex PCR, lists solely in-frame clones and lacks some. The data contain over 75,000 clones, over 65% of them singletons. As for time point: pretreatment peripheral blood. Specimen: PBMCs, collected around atezolizumab (anti-PD-L1) treatment. These receptors originate from a man in his sixties with urothelial cancer.

The J gene is TRBJ1-1, the V gene TRBV2; 7 nucleotides line up with TRBD1. The trim removed 1 base at V and 2 bases at J, leaving 7 bases unmatched. The germline V gene encodes CDR1 SNHLY and CDR2 FYNNEI. This CDR3 spans 16 amino acids. The CDR3 DNA sequence: TGTGCCAGCAGTGAAGGGATGACAGGGTACAACACTGAAGCTTTCTTT. This codes for CASSEGMTGYNTEAFF.

The chain joins TRBV18 to TRBJ1-4; 7 positions agree with TRBD1. The J segment lost 7 bases and the V segment lost 3 bases, leaving 8 bases of the junction unmatched. CDR3 length equals 15 residues. Germline V CDR1 and CDR2: KGHSH, LQKENI. CDR3 nucleotide sequence: TGTGCCAGCTCACCCCCGACAGGGTCTCGTGAAAAACTGTTTTTT. The encoded protein is CASSPPTGSREKLFF.

In regard to this clone: Other DNA sequences in this sample translate to the same CDR3. This chain joins TRBV5-1 and TRBJ2-7; maybe TRBD1 (5 bases). Per germline, CDR1 SGHRS and CDR2 YFSETQ. This CDR3 spans 13 amino acids. The ends were cut back, 0 bases at V and 4 bases at J, with 8 bases in the middle. DNA for the CDR3: TGCGCCAGCAGCTTGGGACAGTCATACGAGCAGTACTTC. It specifies CASSLGQSYEQYF.

This chain joins TRBV5-8 and TRBJ1-3; D ambiguous. V dropped 4 bases and J dropped 3 bases, with 11 bases sitting between them. CDR3 length equals 14 residues. Per germline, CDR1 SGHTS and CDR2 YDEGEE. Here the CDR3 DNA reads TGTGCCAGCAGCCTCGTCGGTATTGGAAACACCATATATTTT. Translating it yields CASSLVGIGNTIYF.

V is TRBV6-5 and J is TRBJ2-7; maybe TRBD1 (5 bases). V gave up 0 bases and J gave up 1 base, with 7 bases separating them. Germline-derived CDR1 and CDR2 are MNHEY and SVGAGI. CDR3 length: 14 residues. The CDR3 here is CASSYSWTSYEQYF. For the CDR3, the DNA is TGTGCCAGCAGTTACTCATGGACATCCTACGAGCAGTACTTC.

This chain connects TRBV7-2 to TRBJ1-2; D unresolved. This CDR3 region has 14 residues. V was trimmed by 4 bases and J by 4 bases, leaving 13 bases between them. The germline V gene has CDR1 SGHTA and CDR2 FQGNSA. The chain's CDR3 is CASSSDGLSYGYTF. The CDR3 nucleotides read TGTGCCAGCAGCTCGGACGGACTAAGCTATGGCTACACCTTC.

J is TRBJ1-1 and V is TRBV7-9, with a weak D call TRBD1 (5 bases). The germline V gene has CDR1 SEHNR and CDR2 FQNEAQ (reference sequence). CDR3 length: 16 amino acids. Trimming shortened V by 5 bases and J by 1 base, and 17 bases separated the two germline ends. CDR3 DNA sequence: TGTGCCAGCAGCAGACCCCCGAGACAGACGAACACTGAAGCTTTCTTT. The encoded protein is CASSRPPRQTNTEAFF.

The CDR3 bases are TGTGCCAGCAGCTTGGGCGTCATGAACACTGAAGCTTTCTTT. Translating it yields CASSLGVMNTEAFF. This chain uses TRBV5-6 with TRBJ1-1; D is uncertain. This CDR3 comprises 14 residues. In germline, CDR1 is SGHDT, CDR2 YYEEEE. V shed 0 bases and J shed 0 bases, with 6 bases lying between them.

The CDR3 protein is CASSGERGLGQYF. In DNA form, the CDR3 reads TGTGCCAGCAGTGGGGAAAGGGGGCTTGGGCAGTACTTC. The chain recombines TRBV2 with TRBJ2-7, with 7 bases aligning to TRBD1. The V and J ends lost 4 bases and 9 bases, in that order; junction bases with no gene match: 9. CDR1 is SNHLY and CDR2 is FYNNEI in the germline V gene. CDR3 length equals 13 residues.

The rearrangement uses TRBV28 and TRBJ2-1, with 10 bases lining up with TRBD2. V dropped 2 bases and J dropped 10; count of bases not matched to a gene: 8. CDR3 size: 15 residues. The germline CDR1 and CDR2 sequences are MDHEN and SYDVKM. The CDR3 DNA is TGTGCCAGCAGTTTAGGACTAGCGGCCCTCGGGGAGCAGTTCTTC. It translates to CASSLGLAALGEQFF.

The rearrangement uses TRBV27 and TRBJ2-7, with D perhaps matching TRBD2 (5 bases). Trimming stripped 6 bases from V and 2 bases from J, with 11 bases between. The CDR3 loop spans 13 amino acids. Germline V lookup: CDR1 MNHEY, CDR2 SMNVEV (reference sequence). The CDR3 sequence is CASRDGAAYEQYF. The CDR3, as DNA: TGTGCCAGCAGGGACGGAGCGGCCTACGAGCAGTACTTC.

The gene calls are TRBV14 and TRBJ2-5; TRBD2 aligns across 7 bases. The CDR3 spans 17 residues. The germline gives CDR1 SGHDN, CDR2 FVKESK. V was clipped by 6 bases and J by 2 bases; unmatched bases: 15. The CDR3 protein is CASSPREGREWQETQYF. CDR3 sequence (DNA): TGTGCCAGCAGTCCCAGAGAGGGGCGGGAGTGGCAAGAGACCCAGTACTTC.

The CDR3 spells CASSFTGTGNTIYF. CDR3 sequence (DNA): TGCGCCAGCAGCTTCACGGGTACGGGAAACACCATATATTTT. This chain joins TRBV5-1 and TRBJ1-3, with D unclear. Deletions cut 2 bases from V and 4 bases from J, with 10 bases between. Germline V gene sequence: CDR1 SGHRS, CDR2 YFSETQ. The CDR3 contains 14 residues.

The rearrangement uses TRBV27 and TRBJ1-1; a weak D match, TRBD1 (5 bases). From germline, CDR1 is MNHEY and CDR2 SMNVEV (reference sequence). V was trimmed by 6 bases and J by 0 bases, leaving 14 bases between them. The CDR3 sequence is 15 residues long. CDR3 bases: TGTGCCAGCAGGGGACTGGGACGGATGAACACTGAAGCTTTCTTT. It codes for CASRGLGRMNTEAFF.

The chain recombines TRBV7-2 with TRBJ1-2, with 8 bases fitting TRBD1. The CDR3 extends over 15 amino acids. The V gene end was trimmed by 4 bases and the J gene end by 7 bases; junction bases not matched to a gene: 11. Germline values: CDR1 SGHTA, CDR2 FQGNSA. The CDR3 region is CASSSEGAGGLGYTF. CDR3 nucleotides: TGTGCCAGCAGCTCCGAAGGGGCAGGGGGCCTTGGCTACACCTTC.